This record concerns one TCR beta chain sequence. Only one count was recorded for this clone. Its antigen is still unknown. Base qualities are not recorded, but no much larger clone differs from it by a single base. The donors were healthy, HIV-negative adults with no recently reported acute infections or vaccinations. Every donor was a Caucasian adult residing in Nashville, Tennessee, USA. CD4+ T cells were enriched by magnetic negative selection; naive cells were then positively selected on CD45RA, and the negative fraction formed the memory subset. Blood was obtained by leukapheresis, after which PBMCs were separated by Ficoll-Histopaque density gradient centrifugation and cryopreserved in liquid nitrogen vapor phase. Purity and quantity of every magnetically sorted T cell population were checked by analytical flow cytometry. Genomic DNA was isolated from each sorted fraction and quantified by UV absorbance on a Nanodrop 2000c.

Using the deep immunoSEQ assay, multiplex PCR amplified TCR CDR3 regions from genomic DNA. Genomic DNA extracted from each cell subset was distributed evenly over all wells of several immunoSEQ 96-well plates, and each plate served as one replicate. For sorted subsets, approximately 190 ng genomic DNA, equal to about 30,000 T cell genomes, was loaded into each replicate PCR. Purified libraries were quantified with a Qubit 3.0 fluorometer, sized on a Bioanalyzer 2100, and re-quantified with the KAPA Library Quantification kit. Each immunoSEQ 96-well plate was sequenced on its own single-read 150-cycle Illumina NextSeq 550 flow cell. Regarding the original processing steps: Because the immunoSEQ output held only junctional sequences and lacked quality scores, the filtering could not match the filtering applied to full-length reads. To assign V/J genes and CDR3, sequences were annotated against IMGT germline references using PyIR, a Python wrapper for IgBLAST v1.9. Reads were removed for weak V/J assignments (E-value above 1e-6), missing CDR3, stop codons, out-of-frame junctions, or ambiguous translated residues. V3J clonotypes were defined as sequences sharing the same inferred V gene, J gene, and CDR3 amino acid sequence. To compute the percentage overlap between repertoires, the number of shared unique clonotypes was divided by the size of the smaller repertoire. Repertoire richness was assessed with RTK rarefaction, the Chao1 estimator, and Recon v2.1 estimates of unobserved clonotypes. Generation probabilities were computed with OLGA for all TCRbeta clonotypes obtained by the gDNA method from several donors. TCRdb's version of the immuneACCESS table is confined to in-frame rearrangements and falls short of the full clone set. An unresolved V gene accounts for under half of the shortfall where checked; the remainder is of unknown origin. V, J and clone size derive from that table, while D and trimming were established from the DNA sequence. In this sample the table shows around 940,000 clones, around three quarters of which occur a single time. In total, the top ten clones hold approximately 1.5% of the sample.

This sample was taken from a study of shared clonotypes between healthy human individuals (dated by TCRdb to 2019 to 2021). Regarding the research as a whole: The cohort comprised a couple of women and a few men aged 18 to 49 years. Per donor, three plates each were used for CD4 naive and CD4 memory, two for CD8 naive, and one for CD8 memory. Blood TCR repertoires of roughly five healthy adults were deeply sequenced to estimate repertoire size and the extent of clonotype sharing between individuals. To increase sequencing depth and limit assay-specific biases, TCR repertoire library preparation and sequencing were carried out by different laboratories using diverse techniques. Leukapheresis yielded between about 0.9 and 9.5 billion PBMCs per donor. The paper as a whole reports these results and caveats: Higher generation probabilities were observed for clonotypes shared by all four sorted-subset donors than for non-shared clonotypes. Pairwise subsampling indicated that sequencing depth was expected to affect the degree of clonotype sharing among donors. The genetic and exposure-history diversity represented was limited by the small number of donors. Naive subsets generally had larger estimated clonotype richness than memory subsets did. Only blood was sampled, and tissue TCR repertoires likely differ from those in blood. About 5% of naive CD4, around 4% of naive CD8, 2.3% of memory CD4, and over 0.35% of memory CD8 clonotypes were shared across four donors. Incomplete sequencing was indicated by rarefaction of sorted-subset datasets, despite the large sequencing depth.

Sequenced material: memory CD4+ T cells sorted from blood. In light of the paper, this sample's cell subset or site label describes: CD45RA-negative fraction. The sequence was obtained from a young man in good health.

The DNA reads as follows: TGCAGCGTTGATAGACTAGCGGGAGGTTCCAATGAGCAGTTCTTC. Its translation reads: CSVDRLAGGSNEQFF. The rearranged segments are TRBV29-1 and TRBJ2-1, with 13 middle bases fitting TRBD2. V ends up 3 bases short and J 6 bases short, with an unmatched junction base count of 5. The CDR3 holds 15 amino acids from the cysteine to the phenylalanine. Left in the record is the CDR3 DNA by itself, 45 bases read in frame from the first base. The CDR1 and CDR2 encoded by the germline V gene are SQVTM and ANQGSEA.